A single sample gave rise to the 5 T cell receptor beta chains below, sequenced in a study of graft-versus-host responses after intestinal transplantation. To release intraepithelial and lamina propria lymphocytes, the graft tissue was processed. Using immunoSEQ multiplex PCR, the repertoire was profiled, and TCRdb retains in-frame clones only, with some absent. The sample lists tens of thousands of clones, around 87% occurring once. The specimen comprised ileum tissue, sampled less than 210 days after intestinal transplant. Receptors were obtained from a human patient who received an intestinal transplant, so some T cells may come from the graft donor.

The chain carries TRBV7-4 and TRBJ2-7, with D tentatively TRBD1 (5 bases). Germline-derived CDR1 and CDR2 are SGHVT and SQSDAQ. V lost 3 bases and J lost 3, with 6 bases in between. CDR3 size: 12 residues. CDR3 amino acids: CASSLDNYEQYF. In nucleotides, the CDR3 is TGTGCCAGCAGCTTGGACAACTACGAGCAGTACTTC.

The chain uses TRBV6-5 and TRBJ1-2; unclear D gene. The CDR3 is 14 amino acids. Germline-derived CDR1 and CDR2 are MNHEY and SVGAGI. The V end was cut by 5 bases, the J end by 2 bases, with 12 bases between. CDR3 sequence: CASSTHLANYGYTF. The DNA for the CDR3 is TGTGCCAGCAGTACGCATCTTGCGAACTATGGCTACACCTTC.

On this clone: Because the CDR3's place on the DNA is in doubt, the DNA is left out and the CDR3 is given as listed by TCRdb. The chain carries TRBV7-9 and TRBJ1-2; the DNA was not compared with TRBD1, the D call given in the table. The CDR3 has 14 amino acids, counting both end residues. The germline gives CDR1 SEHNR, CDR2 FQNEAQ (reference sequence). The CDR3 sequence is CASSLVGTGITLTF.

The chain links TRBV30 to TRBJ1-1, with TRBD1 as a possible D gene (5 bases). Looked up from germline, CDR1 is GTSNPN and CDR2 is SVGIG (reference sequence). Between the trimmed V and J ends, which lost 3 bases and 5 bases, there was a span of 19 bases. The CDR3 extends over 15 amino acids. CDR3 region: CAWRGSYTGTTEAFF. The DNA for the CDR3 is TGTGCCTGGAGGGGATCATATACAGGAACAACTGAAGCTTTCTTT.

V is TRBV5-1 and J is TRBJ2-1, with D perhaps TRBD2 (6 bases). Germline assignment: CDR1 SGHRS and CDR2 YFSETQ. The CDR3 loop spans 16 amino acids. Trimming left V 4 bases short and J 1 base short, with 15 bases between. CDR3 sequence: CASSGLGTQSYNEQFF. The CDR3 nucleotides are TGCGCCAGCAGCGGCCTAGGGACTCAGTCCTACAATGAGCAGTTCTTC.